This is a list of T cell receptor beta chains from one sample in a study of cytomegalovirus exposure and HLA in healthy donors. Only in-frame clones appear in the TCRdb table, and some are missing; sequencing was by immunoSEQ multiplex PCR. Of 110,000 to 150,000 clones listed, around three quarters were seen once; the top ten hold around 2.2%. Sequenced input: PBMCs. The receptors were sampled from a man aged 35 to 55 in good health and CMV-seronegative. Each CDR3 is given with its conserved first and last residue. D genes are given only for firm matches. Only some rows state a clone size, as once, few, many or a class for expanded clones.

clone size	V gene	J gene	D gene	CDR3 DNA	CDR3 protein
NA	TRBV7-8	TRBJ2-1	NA	TGTGCCAGCAGCTTCTCCGATGAGCAGTTCTTC	CASSFSDEQFF
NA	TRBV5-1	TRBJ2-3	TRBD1	TGCGCCAGCAGCTTGGACAGGGGGTTCACAGATACGCAGTATTTT	CASSLDRGFTDTQYF
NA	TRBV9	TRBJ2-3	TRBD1	TGTGCCAGCAGCGTGGGACAGTACACAGATACGCAGTATTTT	CASSVGQYTDTQYF
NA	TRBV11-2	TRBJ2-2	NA	TGTGCCAGCAGCTCAGGACTTAGGCCCTCCGGGGAGCTGTTTTTT	CASSSGLRPSGELFF
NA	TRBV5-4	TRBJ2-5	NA	TGTGCCAGCAGCTTGGACAGTTTGACCCAGTACTTC	CASSLDSLTQYF
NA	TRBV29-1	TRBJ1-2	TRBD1	TGCAGCGTTAACTTCTCCGGGACAGTTGGCTACACCTTC	CSVNFSGTVGYTF
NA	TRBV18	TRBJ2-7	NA	TGTGCCAGCTCACCTTCAGGGACACTACGAAGGGGGGAGCAGTACTTC	CASSPSGTLRRGEQYF
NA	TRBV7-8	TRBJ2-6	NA	TGTGCCAGCAGCCCATGGGCAGGGGCCAACGTCCTGACTTTC	CASSPWAGANVLTF
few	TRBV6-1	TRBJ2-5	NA	TGTGCCAGCAGTGCCTTCCGACAAGCAACCTTCCAAGAGACCCAGTACTTC	CASSAFRQATFQETQYF
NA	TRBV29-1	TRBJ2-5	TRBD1	TGCAGCGTTAGACAGGGGGCGAAAGAGCAGTACTTC	CSVRQGAKEQYF
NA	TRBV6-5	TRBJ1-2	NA	TGTGCCAGCAGTTACGGGGGAGGGATACGGGGCTACACCTTC	CASSYGGGIRGYTF
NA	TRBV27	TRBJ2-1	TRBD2	TGTGCCAGCAGGCGATGGACTAGCGGGAGGGGGCCCTACAATGAGCAGTTCTTC	CASRRWTSGRGPYNEQFF
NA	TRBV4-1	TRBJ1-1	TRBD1	TGCGCCAGCAGCCAACCACGACAGGGACTGGGCACTGAAGCTTTCTTT	CASSQPRQGLGTEAFF
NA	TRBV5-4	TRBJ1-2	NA	TGTGCCAGCAGGCCCCAAAGGGACCGGAGGGCCTATGGCTACACCTTC	CASRPQRDRRAYGYTF
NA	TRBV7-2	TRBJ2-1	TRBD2	TGTGCCAGCAGCCCGGAGGGACTAAACTACAATGAGCAGTTCTTC	CASSPEGLNYNEQFF
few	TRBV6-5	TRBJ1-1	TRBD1	TGTGCCAGCAGTTACTCGACAGGGCTCGCTGAAGCTTTCTTT	CASSYSTGLAEAFF
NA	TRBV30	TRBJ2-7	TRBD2	TGTGCCTGGAGTGGTAGCGGGAGGCTGGGAGAGCAGTACTTC	CAWSGSGRLGEQYF
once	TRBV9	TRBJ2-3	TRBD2	TGTGCCAGCAGCCTGCTAGCGGGGGGGGATTTTGGCACAGATACGCAGTATTTT	CASSLLAGGDFGTDTQYF
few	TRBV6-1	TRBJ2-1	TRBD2	TGTGCCAGCAGTGAACGGGCTAGCGGGTACAATGAGCAGTTCTTC	CASSERASGYNEQFF
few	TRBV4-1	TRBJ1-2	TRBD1	TGCGCCAGCAGCCAAGACATCTCCCGACAGGGAGATGGCTACACCTTC	CASSQDISRQGDGYTF
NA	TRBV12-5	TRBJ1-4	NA	TGTGCTAGTGGTTTGCCCAAAGCAAGGGGACTGTTTTTT	CASGLPKARGLFF
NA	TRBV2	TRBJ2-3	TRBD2	TGTGCCAGCGAATCGGGACTAGCGGCGACAGATACGCAGTATTTT	CASESGLAATDTQYF
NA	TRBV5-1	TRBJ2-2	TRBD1	TGCGCCAGCAGCTTGGGACAGGGGTACACCGGGGAGCTGTTTTTT	CASSLGQGYTGELFF
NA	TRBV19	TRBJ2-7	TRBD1	TGTGCCAGTAGTATCCACAGGGGTGGTTACGAGCAGTACTTC	CASSIHRGGYEQYF